This is a list of T cell receptor beta chains from one sample in a study of CD8 T cells in ankylosing spondylitis. Using its own MiXCR run on the 5' RACE reads, TCRdb lists one record per CDR3 protein. Found here are about 360,000 distinct CDR3 sequences, about 20% of them singletons; the top ten hold around 13%. Sequenced: blood, either unsorted or a sorted T cell fraction (not recorded which). The receptors derive from a male donor with ankylosing spondylitis or in good health (not recorded which). CDR3s include the opening cysteine and the closing phenylalanine or tryptophan. Each record gives: J gene, V gene, D gene, clone size, CDR3 protein, CDR3 DNA. The D gene is left open where the match is weak. Rows may omit the clone size; those that give it use once, few, many or a size class.

j_call: TRBJ2-2; v_call: TRBV10-1; d_call: NA; clone_size: few; cdr3_aa: CASSDVRNTGELFF; cdr3_nt: TGCGCCAGCAGCGACGTCCGAAACACCGGGGAGCTGTTTTTT
j_call: TRBJ1-2; v_call: TRBV7-2; d_call: NA; clone_size: few; cdr3_aa: CASSLGFGALKNYGYTF; cdr3_nt: TGTGCCAGCAGCTTAGGGTTCGGGGCACTCAAGAACTATGGCTACACCTTC
j_call: TRBJ1-1; v_call: TRBV4-1; d_call: NA; clone_size: NA; cdr3_aa: CASSLGQTEPLAFF; cdr3_nt: TGCGCCAGCAGCCTCGGACAGACTGAACCTTTAGCTTTCTTT
j_call: TRBJ2-2; v_call: TRBV7-9; d_call: NA; clone_size: NA; cdr3_aa: CASSLGRGVSGGELFF; cdr3_nt: TGTGCCAGCAGCTTAGGACGCGGGGTGTCTGGCGGGGAGCTGTTTTTT
j_call: TRBJ2-5; v_call: TRBV7-9; d_call: TRBD2; clone_size: few; cdr3_aa: CASSPPTGGKETQYF; cdr3_nt: TGTGCCAGCAGCCCTCCTACCGGGGGGAAAGAGACCCAGTACTTC
j_call: TRBJ2-7; v_call: TRBV19; d_call: TRBD1; clone_size: NA; cdr3_aa: CASSWDRGREQYF; cdr3_nt: TGTGCCAGTAGTTGGGACAGGGGGCGCGAGCAGTACTTC
j_call: TRBJ2-1; v_call: TRBV7-6; d_call: NA; clone_size: few; cdr3_aa: CASSLLRGSSYNEQFF; cdr3_nt: TGTGCCAGCAGCTTATTGAGGGGCTCCTCCTACAATGAGCAGTTCTTC
j_call: TRBJ1-4; v_call: TRBV4-1; d_call: NA; clone_size: NA; cdr3_aa: CASSLPEGGNEKLFF; cdr3_nt: TGCGCCAGCAGCCTACCGGAAGGAGGGAATGAAAAACTGTTTTTT
j_call: TRBJ2-1; v_call: TRBV11-3; d_call: TRBD2; clone_size: few; cdr3_aa: CASSLGGLAGVNEQFF; cdr3_nt: TGTGCCAGCAGCTTAGGAGGACTAGCGGGAGTCAATGAGCAGTTCTTC
j_call: TRBJ1-2; v_call: TRBV7-9; d_call: TRBD1; clone_size: few; cdr3_aa: CASGTGMIYGYTF; cdr3_nt: TGTGCCAGCGGGACAGGGATGATCTATGGCTACACCTTC
j_call: TRBJ2-7; v_call: TRBV7-6; d_call: TRBD1; clone_size: NA; cdr3_aa: CASSLEGTGTSYEQYF; cdr3_nt: TGTGCCAGCAGCTTAGAAGGGACAGGGACTTCCTACGAGCAGTACTTC
j_call: TRBJ1-6; v_call: TRBV29-1; d_call: NA; clone_size: many; cdr3_aa: CSVGDRYNSPLHF; cdr3_nt: TGCAGCGTTGGAGACAGGTATAATTCACCCCTCCACTTT
j_call: TRBJ2-1; v_call: TRBV9; d_call: TRBD1; clone_size: few; cdr3_aa: CASSVRGLYNEQFF; cdr3_nt: TGTGCCAGCAGCGTGAGGGGGCTCTACAATGAGCAGTTCTTC
j_call: TRBJ2-7; v_call: TRBV29-1; d_call: TRBD1; clone_size: NA; cdr3_aa: CSVPGTGSSYEQYF; cdr3_nt: TGCAGCGTCCCCGGGACAGGGAGCTCCTACGAGCAGTACTTC
j_call: TRBJ2-1; v_call: TRBV24-1; d_call: NA; clone_size: NA; cdr3_aa: CATSDFRGDEQFF; cdr3_nt: TGTGCCACCAGTGATTTTAGAGGGGATGAGCAGTTCTTC
j_call: TRBJ2-1; v_call: TRBV3-1; d_call: TRBD2; clone_size: few; cdr3_aa: CASSQEGLAVGNEQFF; cdr3_nt: TGTGCCAGCAGCCAAGAAGGGCTAGCGGTGGGGAATGAGCAGTTCTTC
j_call: TRBJ1-2; v_call: TRBV29-1; d_call: NA; clone_size: NA; cdr3_aa: CSVGWPDYGYTF; cdr3_nt: TGCAGCGTTGGATGGCCGGACTATGGCTACACCTTC
j_call: TRBJ1-6; v_call: TRBV20-1; d_call: NA; clone_size: NA; cdr3_aa: CSARYGYRVISNSPLHF; cdr3_nt: TGCAGTGCTAGATATGGTTACAGGGTGATTTCCAATTCACCCCTCCACTTT
j_call: TRBJ1-5; v_call: TRBV12-3/TRBV12-4; d_call: NA; clone_size: NA; cdr3_aa: CASSLAGINQPQHF; cdr3_nt: TGTGCCAGCAGTTTAGCAGGGATCAATCAGCCCCAGCATTTT
j_call: TRBJ2-7; v_call: TRBV30; d_call: TRBD1; clone_size: NA; cdr3_aa: CAQTRDRVTYEQYF; cdr3_nt: TGTGCCCAGACCCGGGACAGAGTTACCTACGAGCAGTACTTC
j_call: TRBJ2-1; v_call: TRBV6-1; d_call: TRBD2; clone_size: NA; cdr3_aa: CASGVGTSHNEQFF; cdr3_nt: TGTGCCAGCGGTGTGGGGACTAGCCACAATGAGCAGTTCTTC
j_call: TRBJ2-1; v_call: TRBV6-1; d_call: NA; clone_size: few; cdr3_aa: CASSGDRWLREQFF; cdr3_nt: TGTGCCAGCAGTGGAGACCGTTGGCTTCGGGAGCAGTTCTTC
j_call: TRBJ2-1; v_call: TRBV30; d_call: NA; clone_size: few; cdr3_aa: CAWSVGAGGGEQFF; cdr3_nt: TGTGCCTGGAGTGTCGGGGCAGGCGGAGGCGAGCAGTTCTTC
j_call: TRBJ1-1; v_call: TRBV7-9; d_call: NA; clone_size: NA; cdr3_aa: CASSPPGQSNTEAFF; cdr3_nt: TGTGCCAGCAGCCCTCCGGGCCAGTCGAACACTGAAGCTTTCTTT
j_call: TRBJ2-7; v_call: TRBV5-6; d_call: NA; clone_size: many; cdr3_aa: CASSLARGYEQYF; cdr3_nt: TGTGCCAGCAGCTTGGCTAGGGGCTACGAGCAGTACTTC
j_call: TRBJ2-1; v_call: TRBV12-3/TRBV12-4; d_call: NA; clone_size: many; cdr3_aa: CASSSAGGPYNEQFF; cdr3_nt: TGTGCCAGCAGTTCCGCCGGGGGCCCCTACAATGAGCAGTTCTTC
j_call: TRBJ2-1; v_call: TRBV7-9; d_call: TRBD1; clone_size: few; cdr3_aa: CASSPPTGAPYNEQFF; cdr3_nt: TGTGCCAGCAGCCCTCCGACAGGGGCCCCCTACAATGAGCAGTTCTTC
j_call: TRBJ2-1; v_call: TRBV12-3/TRBV12-4; d_call: TRBD1; clone_size: many; cdr3_aa: CASSPGTGNDEQFF; cdr3_nt: TGTGCCAGCAGTCCAGGGACAGGGAACGATGAGCAGTTCTTC
j_call: TRBJ2-7; v_call: TRBV20-1; d_call: TRBD1; clone_size: few; cdr3_aa: CSARVDRSSYEQYF; cdr3_nt: TGCAGTGCTAGAGTGGACAGGAGCTCCTACGAGCAGTACTTC
j_call: TRBJ2-1; v_call: TRBV4-1; d_call: NA; clone_size: NA; cdr3_aa: CASSQRDSVYNEQFF; cdr3_nt: TGCGCCAGCAGCCAACGGGACTCAGTTTACAATGAGCAGTTCTTC
j_call: TRBJ1-1; v_call: TRBV7-9; d_call: NA; clone_size: NA; cdr3_aa: CASSLNSGSKEAFF; cdr3_nt: TGTGCCAGCAGCTTAAACTCCGGATCGAAAGAAGCTTTCTTT
j_call: TRBJ2-5; v_call: TRBV30; d_call: TRBD2; clone_size: NA; cdr3_aa: CAWSVGLAGLGTQYF; cdr3_nt: TGTGCCTGGAGTGTAGGCCTAGCGGGATTGGGGACCCAGTACTTC
j_call: TRBJ2-3; v_call: TRBV30; d_call: NA; clone_size: few; cdr3_aa: CAWSLRPADTQYF; cdr3_nt: TGTGCCTGGAGTCTCAGACCGGCAGATACGCAGTATTTT
j_call: TRBJ2-5; v_call: TRBV28; d_call: TRBD2; clone_size: few; cdr3_aa: CASSQLAGGSQYF; cdr3_nt: TGTGCCAGCAGTCAACTAGCGGGCGGTTCCCAGTACTTC
j_call: TRBJ1-1; v_call: TRBV12-3/TRBV12-4; d_call: NA; clone_size: NA; cdr3_aa: CASNAGNTEAFF; cdr3_nt: TGTGCCAGCAATGCGGGGAACACTGAAGCTTTCTTT
j_call: TRBJ2-3; v_call: TRBV7-9; d_call: NA; clone_size: NA; cdr3_aa: CASSSGTLVRTDTQYF; cdr3_nt: TGTGCCAGCAGCTCCGGAACACTAGTCCGCACAGATACGCAGTATTTT
j_call: TRBJ2-5; v_call: TRBV20-1; d_call: NA; clone_size: NA; cdr3_aa: CSASLPLMETQYF; cdr3_nt: TGCAGTGCTAGTCTCCCCCTTATGGAGACCCAGTACTTC
j_call: TRBJ2-7; v_call: TRBV9; d_call: TRBD1; clone_size: few; cdr3_aa: CASSGTGVEYEQYF; cdr3_nt: TGTGCCAGCAGCGGGACAGGGGTGGAATACGAGCAGTACTTC
j_call: TRBJ2-7; v_call: TRBV11-2; d_call: NA; clone_size: few; cdr3_aa: CASSIAYGEAAYEQYF; cdr3_nt: TGTGCCAGCAGCATAGCGTACGGCGAGGCTGCCTACGAGCAGTACTTC
j_call: TRBJ2-6; v_call: TRBV29-1; d_call: NA; clone_size: NA; cdr3_aa: CSVSGSGANVLTF; cdr3_nt: TGCAGCGTATCAGGGTCTGGGGCCAACGTCCTGACTTTC